Listed below are T cell receptor beta chains from one sample, sequenced in a study of PD-1 blockade in classical Hodgkin lymphoma. The method was immunoSEQ multiplex PCR; TCRdb's version includes in-frame clones alone and lacks a portion of them. The sample holds 20,000 to 30,000 clones, roughly 80% seen once. This specimen consisted of peripheral blood mononuclear cells (PBMCs), obtained before the second cycle of nivolumab. The source is a human donor with classical Hodgkin lymphoma. Both conserved end residues are part of each CDR3. Each record gives: V gene, CDR3 protein.

v_gene: TRBV19
CDR3aa: CASNLGPFQREFSGANVLTF

v_gene: TRBV2
CDR3aa: CASSEMYRAYEQYF

v_gene: TRBV19
CDR3aa: CASSIQGNTGNTIYF

v_gene: TRBV19
CDR3aa: CASMGQGSNQPQHF

v_gene: TRBV30
CDR3aa: CAWSGAGTAQYF

v_gene: TRBV30
CDR3aa: CAWLVADTQYF

v_gene: TRBV25-1
CDR3aa: CASSLTGRTDTQYF

v_gene: TRBV6-5
CDR3aa: CASRGLAGGEQFF

v_gene: TRBV9
CDR3aa: CASTGRTSGTQYF

v_gene: TRBV19
CDR3aa: CASSMVLKGGRGYTF

v_gene: TRBV6-5
CDR3aa: CASSYSRTGLGEQYF

v_gene: TRBV6-5
CDR3aa: CASSAGLGSTDTQYF

v_gene: TRBV18
CDR3aa: CASSPTISDYEQYF

v_gene: TRBV15
CDR3aa: CATSRGLDSFYEQYF

v_gene: TRBV7-2
CDR3aa: CASSFGLSAYEQYF

v_gene: TRBV6-1
CDR3aa: CASSERPGNSYEQYF

v_gene: TRBV18
CDR3aa: CASSPPQGEGEKLFF

v_gene: TRBV28
CDR3aa: CASSTVAGVAPAQETQYF

v_gene: TRBV10-3
CDR3aa: CAISEAGMTEETQYF

v_gene: TRBV6-5
CDR3aa: CASRAGTGHTDTQYF

v_gene: TRBV5-1
CDR3aa: CASSPGMSPNEKLFF

v_gene: TRBV6-5
CDR3aa: CASSFRGHEQFF

v_gene: TRBV28
CDR3aa: CASSFSAGDTEAFF

v_gene: TRBV28
CDR3aa: CASSQLLAGGDTDTQYF

v_gene: TRBV5-6
CDR3aa: CASSFWGWTSGIRAETQYF

v_gene: TRBV11-3
CDR3aa: CASSLTDFSYEQYF

v_gene: TRBV19
CDR3aa: CASTPGYSGNTIYF

v_gene: TRBV9
CDR3aa: CASSVDLGPSYEQYF

v_gene: TRBV7-2
CDR3aa: CASSDSSPAYNEQFF

v_gene: TRBV28
CDR3aa: CASSSPSRQGYYGYTF